Listed below are T cell receptor beta chains from one sample, sequenced in a study of OX40 agonist ivuxolimab in advanced cancers. The data were produced by immunoSEQ multiplex PCR, yet TCRdb's version contains in-frame clones alone and is incomplete. The sample has 60,000 or so clones, 80% to 85% seen once. Specimen: CD4+ or CD8+ T cells sorted from blood, collected in a trial of the OX40 agonist ivuxolimab. These receptors were taken from an adult with an advanced solid tumor such as melanoma, head and neck, liver or kidney cancer. Both conserved end residues are part of each CDR3. A D gene is named only where the DNA matches it firmly. Where a row states a size, it is once, few, many or the class of an expanded clone; other rows omit it.

D	V	size	J	CDR3	DNA
TRBD2	TRBV10-1	.	TRBJ2-3	CASSAGTSGSTDTQYF	TGCGCCAGCAGTGCCGGGACTAGCGGGAGCACAGATACGCAGTATTTT
.	TRBV5-4	once	TRBJ1-2	CASSSALFYGYTF	TGTGCCAGCAGCTCTGCTCTATTCTATGGCTACACCTTC
.	TRBV9	.	TRBJ2-2	CASSVASTGELFF	TGTGCCAGCAGCGTAGCCAGCACCGGGGAGCTGTTTTTT
.	TRBV6-6	.	TRBJ1-1	CASSGRVNTEAFF	TGTGCCAGCAGTGGACGGGTGAACACTGAAGCTTTCTTT
TRBD1	TRBV11-2	once	TRBJ2-2	CASSPRTGSVTGELFF	TGTGCCAGCAGCCCCCGGACAGGGAGCGTAACCGGGGAGCTGTTTTTT
.	TRBV5-5	.	TRBJ1-5	CASSGNQGPGQPQHF	TGTGCCAGCAGCGGTAATCAGGGGCCCGGTCAGCCCCAGCATTTT
.	TRBV27	.	TRBJ1-5	CASSFSLQPQHF	TGTGCCAGCAGTTTCTCGCTCCAGCCCCAGCATTTT
TRBD1	TRBV11-2	once	TRBJ1-2	CASSGTGYGYTF	TGTGCCAGCAGCGGGACAGGGTATGGCTACACCTTC
.	TRBV6-8	.	TRBJ2-1	CASSYPEVGTNNEQFF	TGTGCCAGCAGTTACCCTGAGGTGGGCACAAACAATGAGCAGTTCTTC
.	TRBV27	.	TRBJ1-5	CASAPGGIQPQHF	TGTGCCAGCGCGCCGGGGGGCATTCAGCCCCAGCATTTT
.	TRBV11-2	.	TRBJ2-7	CASSLMGDNEQYF	TGTGCCAGCAGCTTAATGGGCGATAACGAGCAGTACTTC
.	TRBV9	once	TRBJ2-6	CASSVSSSRLGANVLTF	TGTGCCAGCAGCGTGTCCAGTTCTCGGCTAGGGGCCAACGTCCTGACTTTC
.	TRBV14	.	TRBJ2-1	CASSQRQSGEQFF	TGTGCCAGCAGCCAGAGGCAGTCAGGTGAGCAGTTCTTC
TRBD2	TRBV4-3	.	TRBJ2-1	CASSQEFWGASGGTSYNEQFF	TGCGCCAGCAGCCAAGAATTTTGGGGTGCTAGCGGGGGGACGTCCTACAATGAGCAGTTCTTC
.	TRBV6-5	.	TRBJ1-1	CASSYDRRNTEAFF	TGTGCCAGCAGTTACGATAGGCGCAACACTGAAGCTTTCTTT
TRBD1	TRBV12-5	.	TRBJ2-5	CASGLERGRGETQYF	TGTGCTAGTGGTTTGGAGAGGGGGCGAGGAGAGACCCAGTACTTC
.	TRBV7-9	few	TRBJ1-1	CASSPLGRGNTEAFF	TGTGCCAGCAGCCCTTTGGGCAGGGGGAACACTGAAGCTTTCTTT
.	TRBV5-1	.	TRBJ2-1	CASSLPGGLSGDEQFF	TGCGCCAGCAGCTTGCCCGGTGGACTATCGGGTGATGAGCAGTTCTTC
.	TRBV7-2	.	TRBJ2-5	CASSAYAGTVGTQYF	TGTGCCAGCAGCGCCTACGCGGGGACGGTGGGGACCCAGTACTTC
TRBD1	TRBV5-8	once	TRBJ2-5	CASSSGQGMGETQYF	TGTGCCAGCAGCTCGGGACAGGGGATGGGAGAGACCCAGTACTTC
.	TRBV7-6	.	TRBJ2-5	CASSLEPGGFETQYF	TGTGCCAGCAGCTTAGAGCCCGGGGGTTTCGAGACCCAGTACTTC
.	TRBV28	.	TRBJ2-3	CASNLAGDTQYF	TGTGCCAGCAACCTGGCGGGAGATACGCAGTATTTT